These T cell receptor beta chains were read from a single sample in a study of beta chain features in type 1 diabetes. The repertoire was sequenced with immunoSEQ multiplex PCR; TCRdb's copy has only in-frame clones and lacks some. The sample has hundreds of thousands of clones, 11% to 15% seen once. Input material: naive CD4+ T cells from blood. The source is a man younger than 35 with type 1 diabetes. The CDR3 runs from the conserved cysteine through the conserved F or W. The D gene is left open where the match is weak. Where a row states a size, it is once, few, many or the class of an expanded clone; other rows omit it.

v_gene	j_gene	d_gene	len	abundance	CDR3aa	CDR3nt
TRBV6-1	TRBJ2-5	TRBD2	14	-	CASQGGGAAETQYF	TGTGCCAGCCAGGGCGGGGGGGCCGCGGAGACCCAGTACTTC
TRBV30	TRBJ1-4	-	13	-	CAWTGTSGEKLFF	TGTGCCTGGACCGGGACATCTGGGGAAAAACTGTTTTTT
TRBV30	TRBJ1-3	-	16	few	CAWSAGAVSSGNTIYF	TGTGCCTGGAGTGCAGGGGCCGTCAGCTCTGGAAACACCATATATTTT
TRBV29-1	TRBJ2-3	-	13	-	CSGRRKITDTQYF	TGCAGCGGTAGGCGGAAAATCACAGATACGCAGTATTTT
TRBV6-5	TRBJ2-7	TRBD1	16	-	CASSYPTGGVSYEQYF	TGTGCCAGCAGTTACCCCACAGGGGGCGTTTCGTACGAGCAGTACTTC
TRBV5-1	TRBJ2-1	-	17	few	CASSLGGLRSSYNEQFF	TGCGCCAGCAGCCTGGGAGGTTTGAGAAGCTCCTACAATGAGCAGTTCTTC
TRBV5-6	TRBJ1-5	-	15	-	CASSLFLGSNQPQHF	TGTGCCAGCAGCTTGTTTCTTGGCTCCAATCAGCCCCAGCATTTT
TRBV6-6	TRBJ1-5	-	13	few	CASLGGWGQPQHF	TGTGCCAGTCTTGGGGGATGGGGTCAGCCCCAGCATTTT
TRBV29-1	TRBJ2-3	-	15	-	CSVEGSEGTADTQYF	TGCAGCGTTGAAGGCTCTGAGGGGACGGCAGATACGCAGTATTTT
TRBV7-2	TRBJ2-7	TRBD2	16	few	CASTPGGGVSSYEQYF	TGTGCCAGCACCCCGGGAGGAGGGGTAAGCTCCTACGAGCAGTACTTC
TRBV7-2	TRBJ1-4	-	15	few	CASSSIYRANEKLFF	TGTGCCAGCAGCTCCATCTACAGGGCCAACGAAAAACTGTTTTTT
TRBV28	TRBJ1-1	TRBD1	16	-	CASSPGTAVGRTEAFF	TGTGCCAGCAGCCCGGGGACAGCCGTGGGTCGCACTGAAGCTTTCTTT
TRBV7-2	TRBJ2-5	TRBD1	16	-	CASSPRTGGRRETQYF	TGTGCCAGCAGCCCGCGGACAGGGGGCCGTCGGGAGACCCAGTACTTC
TRBV15	TRBJ2-5	-	14	-	CATSRERLGETQYF	TGTGCCACCAGCAGAGAACGACTAGGGGAGACCCAGTACTTC
TRBV6-5	TRBJ2-5	-	15	-	CASSQNSGSGETQYF	TGTGCCAGCAGTCAAAATAGTGGGTCGGGAGAGACCCAGTACTTC
TRBV9	TRBJ2-7	TRBD1	15	-	CASSAPGQGPNVQYF	TGTGCCAGCAGCGCCCCGGGACAGGGGCCTAATGTGCAGTACTTC
TRBV25-1	TRBJ1-6	-	15	few	CASSESVRGTSPLHF	TGTGCCAGCAGTGAATCGGTCAGGGGAACTTCACCCCTCCACTTT
TRBV9	TRBJ2-3	-	12	-	CASSTEGRTQYF	TGTGCCAGCAGCACAGAGGGGCGTACGCAGTATTTT
TRBV29-1	TRBJ2-7	TRBD1	14	-	CSVITGTGSYEQYF	TGCAGCGTTATTACCGGGACAGGGTCCTACGAGCAGTACTTC
TRBV18	TRBJ2-7	TRBD2	14	-	CASGDGRSSYEQYF	TGTGCCAGCGGGGACGGGAGGTCCTCCTACGAGCAGTACTTC
TRBV28	TRBJ1-2	-	15	few	CASSIRTDDYYGYTF	TGTGCCAGCAGCATCAGGACAGACGATTACTATGGCTACACCTTC
TRBV5-1	TRBJ2-3	-	16	-	CASSLGSWQSLDTQYF	TGCGCCAGCAGCTTGGGTAGCTGGCAGTCCTTAGATACGCAGTATTTT
TRBV6-6	TRBJ1-1	TRBD1	15	-	CASSYLDRANTEAFF	TGTGCCAGCAGTTACCTGGACAGGGCCAACACTGAAGCTTTCTTT
TRBV30	TRBJ1-6	-	13	few	CAWSVNKNSPLHF	TGTGCCTGGAGTGTAAACAAAAATTCACCCCTCCACTTT
TRBV4-3	TRBJ2-3	-	15	-	CASSQDRVDTDTQYF	TGCGCCAGCAGCCAAGATCGGGTCGACACAGATACGCAGTATTTT
TRBV10-3	TRBJ2-1	TRBD2	15	few	CAISEIAGDYNEQFF	TGTGCCATCAGTGAAATAGCGGGAGACTACAATGAGCAGTTCTTC
TRBV7-9	TRBJ2-3	-	15	-	CASSLRTGEADTQYF	TGTGCCAGCAGCTTAAGAACGGGAGAGGCAGATACGCAGTATTTT
TRBV9	TRBJ1-2	-	15	-	CASSVGPTSNYGYTF	TGTGCCAGCAGCGTAGGTCCTACTTCTAACTATGGCTACACCTTC
TRBV15	TRBJ2-1	-	16	-	CATSRGGGGSDNEQFF	TGTGCCACCAGCAGAGGAGGCGGAGGATCAGACAATGAGCAGTTCTTC
TRBV30	TRBJ2-7	-	12	-	CAWSRQTYEQYF	TGTGCCTGGAGTAGACAGACCTACGAGCAGTACTTC
TRBV19	TRBJ2-7	-	15	-	CASSIATDNSYEQYF	TGTGCCAGTAGTATAGCAACAGACAACTCCTACGAGCAGTACTTC
TRBV7-9	TRBJ2-5	-	14	few	CASSPGTEGETQYF	TGTGCCAGCAGTCCCGGGACTGAAGGAGAGACCCAGTACTTC
TRBV7-9	TRBJ2-7	-	14	few	CASSTLTGSYEQYF	TGTGCCAGCAGCACCCTGACAGGCTCCTACGAGCAGTACTTC
TRBV19	TRBJ1-1	-	14	few	CASSIRALDTEAFF	TGTGCCAGTAGTATTAGGGCACTGGACACTGAAGCTTTCTTT
TRBV6-4	TRBJ2-3	-	12	few	CASSDELYTQYF	TGTGCCAGCAGTGACGAGTTATATACGCAGTATTTT
TRBV6-5	TRBJ1-2	-	13	few	CASSLSEVRGYTF	TGTGCCAGCAGTCTCTCGGAAGTTCGGGGCTACACCTTC
TRBV18	TRBJ1-5	TRBD1	14	few	CASSPGQGYQPQHF	TGTGCCAGCTCACCGGGACAGGGGTATCAGCCCCAGCATTTT
TRBV13	TRBJ2-1	-	15	-	CASSQGRPSYNEQFF	TGTGCCAGCAGTCAGGGGCGACCCTCCTACAATGAGCAGTTCTTC
TRBV10-3	TRBJ2-7	-	11	few	CASGTLDEQYF	TGTGCCAGCGGGACACTGGACGAGCAGTACTTC
TRBV7-2	TRBJ2-3	TRBD2	18	few	CASSLSRTSGGARDTQYF	TGTGCCAGCAGCCTTAGCCGGACTAGCGGGGGGGCCAGGGATACGCAGTATTTT
TRBV18	TRBJ2-7	TRBD1	15	few	CASSPGQGISYEQYF	TGTGCCAGCTCACCCGGACAGGGGATCTCCTACGAGCAGTACTTC
TRBV6-5	TRBJ1-1	TRBD1	15	few	CASTTTGTGNTEAFF	TGTGCCAGCACCACGACAGGGACGGGGAACACTGAAGCTTTCTTT
TRBV2	TRBJ2-6	-	15	few	CASSQRGAGANVLTF	TGTGCCAGCAGCCAAAGGGGGGCTGGGGCCAACGTCCTGACTTTC
TRBV2	TRBJ1-5	-	14	-	CASSGREVNQPQHF	TGTGCCAGCAGTGGCAGGGAGGTTAATCAGCCCCAGCATTTT
TRBV7-9	TRBJ2-3	TRBD1	15	few	CASSFGTGSTDTQYF	TGTGCCAGCAGCTTTGGGACAGGGAGCACAGATACGCAGTATTTT
TRBV18	TRBJ2-2	TRBD2	15	once	CASSPGSGSTGELFF	TGTGCCAGCTCACCAGGTAGCGGGAGTACCGGGGAGCTGTTTTTT
TRBV30	TRBJ1-1	-	13	few	CASDRAFNTEAFF	TGTGCTTCGGACCGGGCATTCAACACTGAAGCTTTCTTT
TRBV7-9	TRBJ2-5	-	16	-	CASSLETAGLLATQYF	TGTGCCAGCAGCTTAGAGACCGCCGGACTGTTAGCGACCCAGTACTTC
TRBV7-9	TRBJ2-1	TRBD2	14	few	CASNPAGAESEQFF	TGTGCCAGCAACCCAGCGGGGGCCGAGTCGGAGCAGTTCTTC
TRBV27	TRBJ2-5	-	13	-	CASSFVSQETQYF	TGTGCCAGCAGTTTTGTGTCACAAGAGACCCAGTACTTC
TRBV4-3	TRBJ1-4	TRBD1	16	few	CASSSVTGTVNEKLFF	TGCGCCAGCAGCTCAGTTACCGGGACAGTCAATGAAAAACTGTTTTTT
TRBV25-1	TRBJ2-2	-	13	few	CASSAQGSGELFF	TGTGCCAGCAGTGCTCAGGGATCCGGGGAGCTGTTTTTT
TRBV7-9	TRBJ2-4	-	12	-	CASSYRASIQYF	TGTGCCAGCAGCTACAGGGCCAGCATTCAGTACTTC
TRBV10-3	TRBJ1-4	-	13	few	CATSTGGPEKLFF	TGTGCCACTTCGACAGGAGGACCTGAAAAACTGTTTTTT
TRBV7-9	TRBJ2-3	-	13	few	CASSFRGTDTQYF	TGTGCCAGCAGCTTCAGGGGCACAGATACGCAGTATTTT